This TCR beta chain is drawn from a study of post-analysis software for immune sequencing data (dated by TCRdb to the mid-2010s). Background on the whole study: Relapsing-remitting, secondary progressive and progressive-relapsing multiple sclerosis were recorded as disease courses, and subtype annotation was lacking for some patients. Patient repertoires were compared against 11 to 12 previously published healthy control repertoires from donors aged about 6 to 27 years. A subset of samples was prepared in parallel using single-end sample barcoding, then pooled and co-amplified after Illumina adapter ligation.

Overall results and qualifications from the work: The control group was slightly older than the multiple sclerosis patient group. Compared with controls, multiple sclerosis patients had significantly lower normalized Chao1 diversity, a finding suggesting substantial peripheral T-cell clonal expansion. Strong co-clustering of samples prepared in the same batch was shown by direct clustering with F measure, prompting a batch-effect correction.

Concerning this clonotype itself: The antigen it recognizes is unknown. Base qualities are not provided; no much larger clone lies one nucleotide away.

TCR beta repertoires were profiled from peripheral blood of roughly 13 young patients with multiple sclerosis to demonstrate the VDJtools post-analysis software. Multiple sclerosis patients were children and adolescents aged about 6 to 16 years. Library prep was done by PCR. The instrument given in TCRdb is Illumina HiSeq 2500. To reduce PCR and sequencing biases, unique molecular identifiers were incorporated into the TCR beta cDNA libraries. Roughly 0.5 million cDNA molecules were obtained per 1 to 10 million input T cells, so each molecule approximated one T cell. Patient libraries were prepared and sequenced with the same protocol used for the earlier healthy control dataset. Samples belonging to the same batch were prepared together, multiplexed and sequenced on a shared HiSeq lane. Turning to the authors' computational methods: Raw barcoded reads were processed with MIGEC, discarding single-read molecular identifier groups before consensus assembly and CDR3 extraction. VDJtools was used for post-analysis of the clonotype tables, and diversity was normalized by down-sampling every dataset to the size of the smallest sample. To correct batch-related cross-sample contamination, repertoire overlap clustering matched CDR3 amino acid sequences but not nucleotide sequences. TCRdb handled the public reads itself, with Q25 trimming in fastp and clone calling in MiXCR, and kept productive beta chains. Each CDR3 protein gets just one entry, which takes the most common genes and DNA from the rows behind it. None of the V and J calls come from the authors' own analysis; TCRdb made them. In this sample the table shows roughly 200,000 distinct CDR3 sequences, over 25% of which occur a single time. The ten most abundant clones make up approximately 3.6% of the sample.

The TCR sequence derives from a girl under 18 with multiple sclerosis. The specimen was blood.

The CDR3: CASSSWGANTEAFF. Here is the DNA: TGTGCCAGCAGTTCTTGGGGCGCGAACACTGAAGCTTTCTTT. The rearranged chain carries TRBV6-6 and TRBJ1-1; 5 matching bases give a weak D call of TRBD1. CDR1 and CDR2 are drawn from the germline V gene (reference sequence): MNHNY, SVGAGI. V is clipped by 4 bases and J by 1 base, and the sequence between their germline boundaries is 10 bases long. The CDR3, from cysteine to phenylalanine, totals 14 residues. Only the CDR3 region is kept as DNA, spanning 42 bases read in frame from base 1.